This TCR beta chain was observed in a study of T cells in localized non-small cell lung cancer. Method: immunoSEQ multiplex PCR; TCRdb's copy keeps in-frame clones and lacks some. In the table there are some 72,000 clones, 84% of which are singletons. Notes on the study in general: When the top 100 tumor clones were examined, a median approximately 60 of them also appeared in the adjacent lung, which was paired and uninvolved. Sequencing, confined to only one tumor region, leaves heterogeneity possible. Uninvolved neighboring lung showed the greatest T cell clonality, exceeding tumor.

Notes on this clone: Antigen specificity is unknown.

CDR3 length equals 14 residues. Germline assignment: CDR1 SGHNT and CDR2 YYREEE (reference sequence). Trimming removed 3 bases from V and 6 bases from J; junction bases left unmatched: 4. Specimen: peripheral blood, collected before any cancer treatment. V is TRBV5-4 and J is TRBJ2-3, with 10 bases lining up with TRBD1. The receptor was isolated from a man aged 35 to 69 with stage I lung adenocarcinoma. DNA for the CDR3: TGTGCCAGCAGCTCTCCGGGACAGGGGGATACGCAGTATTTT. Residues: CASSSPGQGDTQYF. Looking up the rest from reference TRBV5-4 and TRBJ2-3 gives the full variable domain: ETGVTQSPTHLIKTRGQQVTLRCSSQSGHNTVSWYQQALGQGPQFIFQYYREEENGRGNFPPRFSGLQFPNYSSELNVNALELDDSALYLCASSSPGQGDTQYFGPGTRLTVL.